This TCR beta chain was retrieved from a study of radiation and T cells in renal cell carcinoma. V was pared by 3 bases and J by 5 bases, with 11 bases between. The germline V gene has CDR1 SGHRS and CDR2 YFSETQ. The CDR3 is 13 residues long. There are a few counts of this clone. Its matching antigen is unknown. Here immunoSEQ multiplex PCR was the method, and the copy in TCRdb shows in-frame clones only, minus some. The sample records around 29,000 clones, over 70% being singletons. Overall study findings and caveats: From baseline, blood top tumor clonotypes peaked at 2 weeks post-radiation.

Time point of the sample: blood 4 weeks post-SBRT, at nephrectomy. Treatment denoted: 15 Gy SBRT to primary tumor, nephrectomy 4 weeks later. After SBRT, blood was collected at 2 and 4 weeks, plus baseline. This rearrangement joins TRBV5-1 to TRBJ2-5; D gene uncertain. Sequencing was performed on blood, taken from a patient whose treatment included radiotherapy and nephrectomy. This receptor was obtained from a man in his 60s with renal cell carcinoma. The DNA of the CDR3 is TGCGCCAGCAGCTCCGCCCTCGGGGAGACCCAGTACTTC. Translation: CASSSALGETQYF. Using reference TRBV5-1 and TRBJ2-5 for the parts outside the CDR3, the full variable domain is KAGVTQTPRYLIKTRGQQVTLSCSPISGHRSVSWYQQTPGQGLQFLFEYFSETQRNKGNFPGRFSGRQFSNSRSEMNVSTLELGDSALYLCASSSALGETQYFGPGTRLLVL.